One sample yielded the 27 T cell receptor beta chains listed below, sequenced in a study of cytomegalovirus exposure and HLA in healthy donors. The PCR made use of 60 Vbeta and 13 Jbeta primers. This table comes from immunoSEQ multiplex PCR, and its TCRdb copy is limited to in-frame clones, with some not included. The profile shows 160,000 or so clones, 80% of them singletons. Sequenced sample: PBMCs. The origin of the receptors is a man aged 18 to 30 in good health and CMV-seropositive.

The chain employs TRBV5-1 and TRBJ2-2, with D possibly being TRBD1 (5 bases). This CDR3 has 14 amino acids. Germline-derived CDR1 and CDR2 are SGHRS and YFSETQ. Trimming shortened V by 1 base and J by 4 bases, and 8 bases separated the two germline ends. This CDR3 is CASSLQGGTGELFF. The CDR3 bases are TGCGCCAGCAGCTTGCAGGGTGGCACCGGGGAGCTGTTTTTT.

This clone was observed once. The J gene is TRBJ1-5, the V gene TRBV14, with TRBD1 as a possible D gene (6 bases). The V and J ends lost 8 bases and 4 bases respectively, with 18 bases between them. The V gene's germline CDR1 is SGHDN and CDR2 FVKESK. The length of the CDR3 is 15 residues. In nucleotides, the CDR3 is TGTGCCAGCTACCGACAGGCCGGACCAAATCAGCCCCAGCATTTT. Its translation is CASYRQAGPNQPQHF.

This clone has more than one count but fewer than ten. This chain links TRBV2 with TRBJ2-7, with 7 bases aligning to TRBD1. CDR1 SNHLY and CDR2 FYNNEI come from the germline V gene. After removal of 5 bases from V and 0 bases from J, the junction contained 19 bases not matched to a gene. The CDR3 has 19 residues. DNA of the CDR3: TGTGCCAGCAGTAACAAACCGGGACAGAGGGGCCGGGGCTCCTACGAGCAGTACTTC. Translating gives CASSNKPGQRGRGSYEQYF.

The V and J genes are TRBV12-5 and TRBJ1-2, with D possibly being TRBD1 (5 bases). Germline V lookup: CDR1 LGHNT, CDR2 FRNRAP. This CDR3 contains 14 residues. Trimming took off 0 bases at V and 6 bases at J, with 11 bases between the two ends. The CDR3 sequence: CASGLVGATHGYTF. CDR3 coding DNA: TGTGCTAGTGGTTTGGTAGGGGCAACCCATGGCTACACCTTC. The full variable domain, its missing parts supplied by reference TRBV12-5 and TRBJ1-2, is DARVTQTPRHKVTEMGQEVTMRCQPILGHNTVFWYRQTMMQGLELLAYFRNRAPLDDSGMPKDRFSAEMPDATLATLKIQPSEPRDSAVYFCASGLVGATHGYTFGSGTRLTVV.

CDR3 DNA sequence: TGTGCCAGCACGAGGCTCGGAGATGGCTACACCTTC. It codes for CASTRLGDGYTF. The chain has TRBV6-5 and TRBJ1-2; no firm D call. The germline V gene has CDR1 MNHEY and CDR2 SVGAGI. There are 12 residues in the CDR3. Trimming shortened V by 7 bases and J by 6 bases, and 12 bases separated the two germline ends.

This chain connects TRBV19 to TRBJ1-4, with D perhaps matching TRBD1 (6 bases). Germline-derived CDR1 and CDR2 are LNHDA and SQIVND (reference sequence). CDR3 size: 14 residues. The ends were cut back, 6 bases at V and 8 bases at J, with 16 bases in the middle. CDR3 in DNA: TGTGCCAGTAGGGATTTGACAGGAGACGAAAAACTGTTTTTT. Its translation: CASRDLTGDEKLFF.

The rearrangement joins TRBV14 to TRBJ1-5; D not resolved. Trimming cost V 5 bases and J 5 bases, with 37 bases left between them. Germline V gives CDR1 SGHDN, CDR2 FVKESK. CDR3 length: 22 residues. The CDR3 loop is CASSTHPPRSVVIILSDQPQHF. DNA for the CDR3: TGTGCCAGCAGCACTCACCCCCCACGAAGTGTAGTTATTATTTTAAGTGATCAGCCCCAGCATTTT.

V usage is TRBV5-1 and J usage is TRBJ1-2; the D gene is possibly TRBD1 (5 bases). Germline values: CDR1 SGHRS, CDR2 YFSETQ. The CDR3 spans 14 residues. V dropped 3 bases and J dropped 3 bases, with 12 bases sitting between them. CDR3 region: CASSWDGRDYGYTF. The CDR3 region has the DNA TGCGCCAGCAGCTGGGACGGGAGGGACTATGGCTACACCTTC.

The rearrangement joins TRBV29-1 to TRBJ2-1, with TRBD2 as a possible D gene (6 bases). The germline V gene encodes CDR1 SQVTM and CDR2 ANQGSEA. The V gene lost 1 base and the J gene lost 0 bases, with 16 bases spanning the gap. There are 17 residues in the CDR3. CDR3 protein: CSVEGAGGLSSYNEQFF. DNA for the CDR3: TGCAGCGTTGAAGGAGCGGGTGGGCTCAGCTCCTACAATGAGCAGTTCTTC.

The chain combines TRBV5-6 with TRBJ2-1, with 12 bases matching TRBD1. V lost 3 bases, J lost 8 bases, and 6 bases stayed unmatched. CDR3 length: 15 residues. Germline lookup yields CDR1 SGHDT and CDR2 YYEEEE. This CDR3 is CASSSGDRGRYEQFF. DNA of the CDR3: TGTGCCAGCAGCTCGGGGGACAGGGGGCGTTATGAGCAGTTCTTC. Complete variable domain (other parts from reference TRBV5-6 and TRBJ2-1): DAGVTQSPTHLIKTRGQQVTLRCSPKSGHDTVSWYQQALGQGPQFIFQYYEEEERQRGNFPDRFSGHQFPNYSSELNVNALLLGDSALYLCASSSGDRGRYEQFFGPGTRLTVL.

The V call is TRBV7-9, the J call TRBJ2-3; D is unclear. Trimming removed 0 bases at V and 7 bases at J, with 5 bases between. The CDR3 length is 12 residues. CDR1 is SEHNR and CDR2 is FQNEAQ in the germline V gene (reference sequence). CDR3 coding DNA: TGTGCCAGCAGCTTAGCTTCCAATACGCAGTATTTT. This codes for CASSLASNTQYF.

V is TRBV4-3 and J is TRBJ1-2, with D unresolved. Germline V CDR1 and CDR2: LGHNA, YSLEER. The CDR3 spans 15 residues. With 1 base removed from V and 1 base from J, the gap between germline ends came to 10 bases. CDR3 protein: CASSQASGINYGYTF. In nucleotides, the CDR3 is TGCGCCAGCAGCCAAGCAAGCGGGATTAACTATGGCTACACCTTC.

J is TRBJ2-7 and V is TRBV7-9, with D maybe TRBD1 (6 bases). Per germline, CDR1 SEHNR and CDR2 FQNEAQ (reference sequence). The germline V and J ends were trimmed by 5 bases and 3 bases, with 14 bases remaining between them. The CDR3 is made up of 14 amino acids. This CDR3 reads CASSLRDTDYEQYF. CDR3 in DNA: TGTGCCAGCAGCCTACGGGACACCGACTACGAGCAGTACTTC.

The CDR3 here is CSVPGGVNTEAFF. In DNA form, the CDR3 reads TGCAGCGTACCAGGGGGTGTTAACACTGAAGCTTTCTTT. The chain links TRBV29-1 to TRBJ1-1; TRBD1 matches 7 bases. V shed 6 bases, J shed 2 bases, and the junction held 6 bases outside the gene matches. The CDR3 contains 13 residues. Germline assignment: CDR1 SQVTM and CDR2 ANQGSEA. Full variable domain (remainder filled in from reference TRBV29-1 and TRBJ1-1): SAVISQKPSRDICQRGTSLTIQCQVDSQVTMMFWYRQQPGQSLTLIATANQGSEATYESGFVIDKFPISRPNLTFSTLTVSNMSPEDSSIYLCSVPGGVNTEAFFGQGTRLTVV.

The CDR3, as DNA: TGTGCCACCAGCGGACAGGGTAGTGGCTACACCTTC. Amino acids: CATSGQGSGYTF. The chain employs TRBV15 and TRBJ1-2; 8 bases are shared with TRBD1. The CDR3 sequence is 12 residues long. V gave up 5 bases and J gave up 7 bases; unmatched junction bases: 3. Looked up from germline, CDR1 is LNHNV and CDR2 is YYDKDF (reference sequence).

J is TRBJ2-7 and V is TRBV7-2, with unresolved D. Germline loops: CDR1 SGHTA, CDR2 FQGNSA. Trimming removed 5 bases from V and 1 base from J, with 27 bases in between. The CDR3 totals 19 residues. CDR3 amino acids: CASSARKPSTSHSSYEQYF. The CDR3 region has the DNA TGTGCCAGCAGCGCCCGCAAACCGTCGACATCACACTCATCCTACGAGCAGTACTTC.

The V call is TRBV7-3, the J call TRBJ2-3; D is ambiguous. Germline lookup yields CDR1 SGHTA and CDR2 FQGTGA. V lost 4 bases to trimming and J lost 0 bases, with 11 bases between them. The CDR3 runs to 15 residues. CDR3 amino acids: CASSSSGASTDTQYF. The CDR3 region has the DNA TGTGCCAGCAGCTCGAGTGGAGCTAGCACAGATACGCAGTATTTT.

The chain couples TRBV30 to TRBJ1-1, with TRBD1 matching over 8 bases. Germline V gene sequence: CDR1 GTSNPN, CDR2 SVGIG (reference sequence). CDR3 size: 18 residues. V dropped 3 bases and J dropped 2; count of bases not matched to a gene: 17. CDR3 region: CAWSPYLHGQGVNTEAFF. CDR3 DNA sequence: TGTGCCTGGAGCCCTTACCTTCACGGACAGGGAGTAAACACTGAAGCTTTCTTT.

The CDR3 reads CASREWESSGNTIYF. Written as DNA, the CDR3 is TGTGCCAGCAGAGAATGGGAGTCCTCTGGAAACACCATATATTTT. This chain uses TRBV6-1 with TRBJ1-3; the D is unclear. Per the germline V gene, CDR1 is MNHNS and CDR2 is SASEGT. The V end lost 6 bases, the J end lost 0 bases, and 12 bases lay between the germline ends. The CDR3 is 15 residues long.

The chain links TRBV13 to TRBJ1-5; TRBD1 agrees at 9 bases. Germline trimming cut 0 bases from V and 7 bases from J; bases unmatched to any gene: 4. The CDR3 is 15 amino acids. The germline V gene has CDR1 PRHDT and CDR2 FYEKMQ (reference sequence). DNA of the CDR3: TGTGCCAGCAGCTTAGGACAGGGGGCTGGACAGCCCCAGCATTTT. Its translation: CASSLGQGAGQPQHF.

This sequence joins TRBV11-2 and TRBJ1-1; D is undetermined. Deletions cut 0 bases from V and 11 bases from J, with 10 bases between. Germline assignment: CDR1 SGHAT and CDR2 FQNNGV. The CDR3 is made up of 12 amino acids. CDR3 sequence: CASSLDHYRAFF. The CDR3 region has the DNA TGTGCCAGCAGCTTAGATCATTATCGGGCTTTCTTT. Full variable domain (outside the CDR3, taken from reference TRBV11-2 and TRBJ1-1): EAGVAQSPRYKIIEKRQSVAFWCNPISGHATLYWYQQILGQGPKLLIQFQNNGVVDDSQLPKDRFSAERLKGVDSTLKIQPAKLEDSAVYLCASSLDHYRAFFGQGTRLTVV.

The CDR3 sequence: CASSTGQQETQYF. DNA for the CDR3: TGTGCCAGCAGCACCGGACAGCAAGAGACCCAGTACTTC. The V call is TRBV5-4, the J call TRBJ2-5; weak D call: TRBD1 (6 bases). V was clipped by 4 bases and J by 2 bases, with 9 bases between them. CDR1 and CDR2 from the germline V gene are SGHNT and YYREEE (reference sequence). CDR3 length: 13 amino acids.

This chain links TRBV29-1 with TRBJ2-2; tentatively, D is TRBD2 (5 bases). Deletions cut 7 bases from V and 7 bases from J, with 16 bases between. CDR3 length equals 13 residues. The germline gives CDR1 SQVTM, CDR2 ANQGSEA. CDR3 DNA sequence: TGCAGCGGAAGAGGGCCGAATGGCGGGGAGCTGTTTTTT. This gives the protein CSGRGPNGGELFF.

This rearrangement joins TRBV7-2 to TRBJ2-3, with no clear D. The V gene lost 1 base and the J gene lost 5 bases, with 7 bases spanning the gap. Germline assignment: CDR1 SGHTA and CDR2 FQGNSA. This CDR3 region has 13 residues. The CDR3 protein is CASSLGHRDTQYF. The CDR3 DNA follows: TGTGCCAGCAGCTTAGGTCACAGAGATACGCAGTATTTT.

This clone was seen once. Other DNA sequences in the sample encode the same CDR3. The gene calls are TRBV5-1 and TRBJ2-7; 9 bases fit TRBD1. The germline V gene has CDR1 SGHRS and CDR2 YFSETQ. This CDR3 is 13 amino acids long. V gave up 6 bases and J gave up 3 bases; unmatched junction bases: 4. The CDR3: CASTGTGSYEQYF. The CDR3 DNA reads TGCGCCAGCACCGGGACAGGGAGCTACGAGCAGTACTTC.

The chain joins TRBV7-3 to TRBJ2-2; D is ambiguous. Trimming removed 5 bases from V and 0 bases from J, with 7 bases in between. The CDR3 length is 14 residues. The germline gives CDR1 SGHTA, CDR2 FQGTGA. CDR3 DNA sequence: TGTGCCAGCAGCCCTAGTGCGAACACCGGGGAGCTGTTTTTT. Its protein product is CASSPSANTGELFF.

A remark on this clone: The final CDR3 position lacks the conserved phenylalanine or tryptophan, pointing to a likely read error. This chain links TRBV2 with TRBJ1-6, with no clear D. Trimming took 3 bases from V and 7 from J, leaving 13 bases between them. CDR3 length: 15 residues. Germline CDR1 SNHLY, CDR2 FYNNEI. The CDR3 DNA is TGTGCCAGCAGTGAGGAGGCAGGTGCCAATTCACCCCTCCACCTT. The encoded protein is CASSEEAGANSPLHL.